The 27 T cell receptor beta chains below all came from one sample that was sequenced in a study of T cells in Graves' hyperthyroidism and ophthalmopathy. Amplified regions were TCR beta CDR3 sequences from RNA transcripts. The HTBI set primed first-round TCR CDR3 RT-PCR. MiXCR, run by TCRdb on the multiplex PCR reads, gives a single entry per CDR3 protein. There are about 400,000 distinct CDR3 sequences in the sample; more than 15% occur only once, and 13% to 15% lies in the top ten. Sequenced input: blood. The origin of the receptors is a young woman with Graves' hyperthyroidism.

The chain employs TRBV2 and TRBJ1-2; D ambiguous. The CDR3 spans 12 residues. CDR1 and CDR2 from the germline V gene are SNHLY and FYNNEI. V lost 4 bases and J 8 bases, leaving 11 bases between the germline ends. DNA of the CDR3: TGTGCCAGCAGTGTGGAGAGCGGCGGCTACACCTTC. This translates into CASSVESGGYTF.

This clonotype was found many times. The chain uses TRBV20-1 and TRBJ2-3; 9 bases map to TRBD2. V was clipped by 0 bases and J by 1 base; unmatched bases: 5. The CDR3 runs 16 residues. In germline, CDR1 is DFQATT, CDR2 SNEGSKA (reference sequence). The CDR3 nucleotides read TGCAGTGCTAGAGATCACCTAGCGGGGCGCACAGATACGCAGTATTTT. Protein product: CSARDHLAGRTDTQYF.

Regarding this clonotype: This sequence may be a read error, since a much larger clone differs from it by one base. The chain recombines TRBV6-1 with TRBJ2-3; D is undetermined. Trimming cost V 1 base and J 8 bases, with 13 bases left between them. The length of the CDR3 is 14 residues. The germline gives CDR1 MNHNS, CDR2 SASEGT. This chain's CDR3 is CASSEGFRRRTQYF. The CDR3 DNA is TGTGCCAGCAGTGAAGGTTTCAGGCGGCGTACGCAGTATTTT.

This clonotype was found a few times. The chain employs TRBV5-4 and TRBJ1-2; weak D call: TRBD1 (5 bases). Germline V gene data show CDR1 as SGHNT and CDR2 as YYREEE (reference sequence). CDR3 length equals 14 residues. V gave up 2 bases and J gave up 8 bases, with 16 bases separating them. CDR3 loop: CASSFEAGTSGYTF. The CDR3 DNA is TGTGCCAGCAGCTTTGAGGCAGGGACGTCGGGCTACACCTTC.

J is TRBJ1-3 and V is TRBV13; the D gene is possibly TRBD1 (5 bases). CDR1 and CDR2 from the germline V gene are PRHDT and FYEKMQ (reference sequence). Trimming pared 3 bases from V and 0 bases from J, leaving 24 bases between. CDR3 size: 20 residues. The CDR3 region is CASSFGTIKWYESSGNTIYF. The CDR3 DNA reads TGTGCCAGCAGCTTTGGGACGATAAAGTGGTATGAAAGCTCTGGAAACACCATATATTTT.

This clonotype has at least ten counts. The chain combines TRBV7-3 with TRBJ1-1; 8 bases are shared with TRBD1. Germline CDR1 SGHTA, CDR2 FQGTGA. V shed 5 bases, J shed 0 bases, and the junction held 8 bases outside the gene matches. This CDR3 is 16 amino acids long. The CDR3 spells CASSAKTGALNTEAFF. In DNA form, the CDR3 reads TGTGCCAGCAGCGCCAAGACAGGGGCGTTGAACACTGAAGCTTTCTTT. Filled out from reference TRBV7-3 and TRBJ1-1, the complete variable domain reads GAGVSQTPSNKVTEKGKYVELRCDPISGHTALYWYRQSLGQGPEFLIYFQGTGAADDSGLPNDRFFAVRPEGSVSTLKIQRTERGDSAVYLCASSAKTGALNTEAFFGQGTRLTVV.

The chain uses TRBV2 and TRBJ2-2; weak D call: TRBD1 (5 bases). This CDR3 has 15 amino acids. V lost 1 base and J 6 bases, leaving 12 bases between the germline ends. Per germline, CDR1 SNHLY and CDR2 FYNNEI. CDR3 protein: CASSEGRLGAGELFF. As DNA, the CDR3 is TGTGCCAGCAGTGAAGGGCGGCTAGGGGCCGGGGAGCTGTTTTTT.

This clonotype was seen only a few times. V is TRBV2 and J is TRBJ2-7; D gene uncertain. CDR3 length equals 14 residues. CDR1 and CDR2 from the germline V gene are SNHLY and FYNNEI. V lost 7 bases and J 3 bases, leaving 16 bases between the germline ends. The CDR3 is CASTQQGKNYEQYF. CDR3 sequence (DNA): TGTGCCAGCACCCAGCAAGGAAAAAACTACGAGCAGTACTTC.

Ten or more counts support this clonotype. This chain connects TRBV29-1 to TRBJ1-1; 7 bases fit TRBD1. V shed 6 bases, J shed 3 bases, and the junction held 7 bases outside the gene matches. Germline V CDR1 and CDR2: SQVTM, ANQGSEA. This CDR3 is 13 amino acids long. CDR3 residues: CSVQTGLDTEAFF. The CDR3 region has the DNA TGCAGCGTCCAGACAGGGTTGGACACTGAAGCTTTCTTT. Combining the CDR3 with reference TRBV29-1 and TRBJ1-1 gives the whole variable domain SAVISQKPSRDICQRGTSLTIQCQVDSQVTMMFWYRQQPGQSLTLIATANQGSEATYESGFVIDKFPISRPNLTFSTLTVSNMSPEDSSIYLCSVQTGLDTEAFFGQGTRLTVV.

This clonotype occurred a few times. This rearrangement joins TRBV29-1 to TRBJ2-5; 8 nucleotides match TRBD1. CDR3 length: 13 residues. From germline, CDR1 is SQVTM and CDR2 ANQGSEA. The J segment lost 5 bases and the V segment lost 6 bases, leaving 8 bases of the junction unmatched. DNA of the CDR3: TGCAGCGTCCGGGACAGGTTTAATGAGACCCAGTACTTC. It translates to CSVRDRFNETQYF.

This sequence joins TRBV12-3 or TRBV12-4 and TRBJ1-5, with a possible D match to TRBD1 (5 bases). The CDR3 is made up of 14 amino acids. Trimming pared 6 bases from V and 6 bases from J, leaving 15 bases between. CDR3 DNA: TGTGCCAGCAGGGGCAGGGAAGTGGGTCAGCCCCAGCATTTT. As protein: CASRGREVGQPQHF.

This clonotype showed up many times. The gene calls are TRBV6-6 and TRBJ1-1; the match to TRBD1 covers 8 bases. This CDR3 has 14 amino acids. Germline V gives CDR1 MNHNY, CDR2 SVGAGI (reference sequence). V shed 0 bases, J shed 3 bases, and the junction held 0 bases outside the gene matches. CDR3 residues: CASSYSTGDTEAFF. CDR3 DNA: TGTGCCAGCAGTTACTCGACAGGGGACACTGAAGCTTTCTTT.

This clonotype was picked up a small number of times. This chain joins TRBV4-1 and TRBJ1-1; weak D call: TRBD1 (6 bases). The CDR3 totals 17 residues. Germline assignment: CDR1 MGHRA and CDR2 YSYEKL. The ends were cut back, 1 base at V and 0 bases at J, with 15 bases in the middle. The CDR3 region has the DNA TGCGCCAGCAGCCAAGTTCCCTCCGGGACACTGAACACTGAAGCTTTCTTT. Protein product: CASSQVPSGTLNTEAFF.

This clonotype was seen a handful of times. J is TRBJ1-4 and V is TRBV15; TRBD1 aligns across 7 bases. Germline V gene sequence: CDR1 LNHNV, CDR2 YYDKDF (reference sequence). This CDR3 region has 16 residues. Losses at the gene ends were 0 bases for V and 9 bases for J; bases not matched to a gene: 10. The CDR3: CATSRDTGQLFKKLFF. CDR3 coding DNA: TGTGCCACCAGCAGAGATACGGGACAGCTCTTTAAAAAACTGTTTTTT.

This clonotype came up many times. This chain uses TRBV2 with TRBJ1-5; unclear D gene. This CDR3 is built from 15 residues. Germline CDR1 SNHLY, CDR2 FYNNEI. V shed 3 bases and J shed 0 bases, with 9 bases lying between them. This CDR3 is CASSDRGNSNQPQHF. The DNA for the CDR3 is TGTGCCAGCAGTGACCGGGGAAATAGCAATCAGCCCCAGCATTTT. The complete variable domain, with remaining parts taken from reference TRBV2 and TRBJ1-5, reads EPEVTQTPSHQVTQMGQEVILRCVPISNHLYFYWYRQILGQKVEFLVSFYNNEISEKSEIFDDQFSVERPDGSNFTLKIRSTKLEDSAMYFCASSDRGNSNQPQHFGDGTRLSIL.

In the case of this clonotype: Compared with germline, one end of the junction differs, possibly owing to a read error. This sequence joins TRBV9 and TRBJ2-7; TRBD2 is a possible D gene (5 bases). Germline V gene data show CDR1 as SGDLS and CDR2 as YYNGEE. The CDR3 is made up of 12 amino acids. The CDR3 nucleotides read TGTGCCGGCAGCGGTGGAGGATACGAGCAGTACTTC. Its protein product is CAGSGGGYEQYF.

The gene calls are TRBV10-3 and TRBJ2-7; D tentatively reads TRBD1 or TRBD2 (5 bases each). The CDR3 length is 12 residues. Germline V gene lookup returns CDR1 ENHRY and CDR2 SYGVKD. Trimming pared 10 bases from V and 1 base from J, leaving 11 bases between. The chain's CDR3 is CATRDDSYEQYF. The CDR3 coding sequence is TGTGCCACCAGGGACGATTCCTACGAGCAGTACTTC.

V is TRBV5-1 and J is TRBJ2-7, with 7 bases identical to TRBD1. This CDR3 region has 15 residues. CDR1 and CDR2 from the germline V gene are SGHRS and YFSETQ. The J segment lost 1 base and the V segment lost 2 bases, leaving 6 bases of the junction unmatched. CDR3 sequence reads: CASSFLGQPSYEQYF. CDR3 bases: TGCGCCAGCAGCTTCTTGGGACAGCCTTCCTACGAGCAGTACTTC.

The V call is TRBV6-2 or TRBV6-3, the J call TRBJ2-7; no clear D gene. Deletions cut 3 bases from V and 3 bases from J, with 9 bases between. The CDR3 consists of 13 residues. Germline CDR1 is MNHEY and CDR2 is SVGEGT. This chain's CDR3 is CASSYRSFYEQYF. As DNA, the CDR3 is TGTGCCAGCAGTTATCGCAGCTTCTACGAGCAGTACTTC.

This clonotype was found once. The J gene is TRBJ1-5, the V gene TRBV7-6, with TRBD1 as a possible D gene (6 bases). CDR3 length equals 15 residues. The germline CDR1 and CDR2 sequences are SGHVS and FNYEAQ. With 1 base removed from V and 3 bases from J, the gap between germline ends came to 10 bases. DNA of the CDR3: TGTGCCAGCAGCTTAGAGGCAGGGGACAATCAGCCCCAGCATTTT. Residues: CASSLEAGDNQPQHF.

This CDR3 reads CASSYPPGQRDNEQFF. The CDR3 DNA is TGTGCCAGCAGTTACCCCCCGGGACAGCGCGACAATGAGCAGTTCTTC. The chain links TRBV6-2 or TRBV6-3 to TRBJ2-1; 7 nucleotides line up with TRBD1. The germline V gene encodes CDR1 MNHEY and CDR2 SVGEGT. CDR3 length: 16 amino acids. V gave up 2 bases and J gave up 5 bases; unmatched junction bases: 9.

Many counts were recorded for this clonotype. V usage is TRBV7-2 and J usage is TRBJ2-5; 10 bases line up with TRBD2. Germline assignment: CDR1 SGHTA and CDR2 FQGNSA. The length of the CDR3 is 13 residues. V was pared by 7 bases and J by 5 bases, with 4 bases of the junction left unmatched. DNA for the CDR3: TGTGCCAGCAAAACTAGCGGGGCGGAGACCCAGTACTTC. Translated, it gives CASKTSGAETQYF.

This clonotype was observed a few times. The V call is TRBV6-1, the J call TRBJ1-3; 7 nucleotides agree with TRBD1. The CDR3 sequence is 16 residues long. Germline V gene lookup returns CDR1 MNHNS and CDR2 SASEGT. V lost 4 bases, J lost 0 bases, and 6 bases stayed unmatched. CDR3 in DNA: TGTGCCAGCAGTGGACAGGGTCGAGGCTCTGGAAACACCATATATTTT. Translation: CASSGQGRGSGNTIYF.

In its sample, this clonotype was seen many times. The DNA for the CDR3 is TGTGCCAGCAGTTCCCCCATTCCTAGCGGCGATGCAGCATACAATGAGCAGTTCTTC. Amino acid sequence: CASSSPIPSGDAAYNEQFF. This chain links TRBV28 with TRBJ2-1; 7 bases map to TRBD2. There are 19 residues in the CDR3. Germline CDR1 and CDR2: MDHEN and SYDVKM. J lost 4 bases, V lost 4 bases, and 19 bases had no gene match.

This clonotype was recorded at least ten times. J is TRBJ2-1 and V is TRBV20-1, with TRBD2 matching over 11 bases. Trimming took 0 bases from V and 6 from J; bases not matched to a gene: 13. This CDR3 is 18 amino acids long. CDR1 and CDR2 (germline): DFQATT, SNEGSKA (reference sequence). CDR3 region: CSARDPNGPSGRFNEQFF. DNA of the CDR3: TGCAGTGCTAGAGACCCCAACGGCCCTAGCGGGAGGTTCAATGAGCAGTTCTTC.

This clonotype was counted a few times. The V gene is TRBV4-2, the J gene TRBJ2-2, with a tentative D call TRBD1 (6 bases). The CDR3 has 17 amino acids. CDR1 LGHNA and CDR2 YNFKEQ come from the germline V gene. V was pared by 3 bases and J by 3 bases, with 17 bases between. CDR3 sequence reads: CASSQPRGYSDTGELFF. CDR3 sequence (DNA): TGTGCCAGCAGCCAGCCGAGGGGGTACAGCGACACCGGGGAGCTGTTTTTT.

Many counts were recorded for this clonotype. The gene calls are TRBV5-1 and TRBJ1-2; D is undetermined. V lost 6 bases and J 2 bases, leaving 17 bases between the germline ends. CDR3 size: 15 residues. CDR1 SGHRS and CDR2 YFSETQ come from the germline V gene. The CDR3 here is CASKQYGIPNYGYTF. The CDR3 coding sequence is TGCGCCAGCAAGCAGTACGGCATCCCGAACTATGGCTACACCTTC.